A single sample is the source of the 12 T cell receptor beta chains below, sequenced in a study of synovial regulatory T cells in juvenile arthritis. Method: immunoSEQ multiplex PCR; TCRdb's copy keeps in-frame clones and lacks some. Recorded for this sample: 7,500 to 10,000 clones. The sequenced sample consisted of Treg cells from blood. Documented subset: remaining (HLA-DR-negative) circulating blood Treg cells. The receptor source for this set is a donor aged 2 to 35 with juvenile idiopathic arthritis.

CDR3 in amino acids: CASRLTGGAYEKLFF. This chain joins TRBV6-6 and TRBJ1-4; there is no DNA to check the TCRdb D call of TRBD1. Germline assignment: CDR1 MNHNY and CDR2 SVGAGI (reference sequence). This CDR3 is built from 15 residues. No DNA sequence is on record.

The chain links TRBV6-1 to TRBJ1-2. The CDR3 extends over 14 amino acids. The entry carries no DNA sequence. From germline, CDR1 is MNHNS and CDR2 SASEGT. This chain's CDR3 is CASSEVGYSALKAF.

V and J are TRBV6-1 and TRBJ2-2. The CDR3 consists of 13 residues. No DNA is given. Germline CDR1 MNHNS, CDR2 SASEGT. CDR3 loop: CASMILNTGELFF.

The V gene is TRBV9, the J gene TRBJ2-1; lacking DNA, the TRBD1 call made by TCRdb goes unchecked. The CDR3 has 15 amino acids. Only the protein is on record. Germline V gene lookup returns CDR1 SGDLS and CDR2 YYNGEE. This chain's CDR3 is CASSRQGTNYNEQFF.

The rearrangement joins TRBV11-2 to TRBJ2-7; the D gene TCRdb calls, TRBD1, cannot be checked with no DNA. Germline lookup yields CDR1 SGHAT and CDR2 FQNNGV. CDR3 length equals 14 residues. No coding sequence is recorded. The CDR3 sequence: CASSPQGEAYEQYF.

The J gene is TRBJ2-1, the V gene TRBV10-3. The CDR3 is 11 amino acids. No DNA appears here. CDR1 is ENHRY, CDR2 SYGVKD, per germline. CDR3 residues: CAISAANEQFF.

The CDR3 is CAISSTGYEQYF. The chain combines TRBV10-3 with TRBJ2-7. The CDR3 runs 12 residues. This entry has no DNA. The germline V gene has CDR1 ENHRY and CDR2 SYGVKD.

This chain uses TRBV18 with TRBJ2-7; TCRdb's assignment of TRBD2 cannot be checked, as there is no DNA. Per the germline V gene, CDR1 is KGHSH and CDR2 is LQKENI. CDR3 length: 13 residues. No coding sequence is recorded. The CDR3 loop reads CASSPPVGGSPYF.

The rearrangement links TRBV4-2 to TRBJ1-6. The CDR3 has 15 amino acids. No DNA is recorded. Germline CDR1 and CDR2: LGHNA and YNFKEQ. CDR3 sequence: CASSQDVVRRSPLHF.

The chain employs TRBV18 and TRBJ2-5; TCRdb's D gene call, TRBD2, goes unchecked for lack of DNA. The germline V gene has CDR1 KGHSH and CDR2 LQKENI. This CDR3 has 14 residues. No DNA is given. The CDR3 region is CASSPAASGETQYF.

The chain has TRBV6-1 and TRBJ1-1. Per germline, CDR1 MNHNS and CDR2 SASEGT. The CDR3 covers 13 residues. The nucleotide record is missing. This CDR3 is CASSLRGVAEAFF.

This chain connects TRBV6-1 to TRBJ2-2; the D gene TCRdb calls, TRBD1, cannot be checked with no DNA. Germline V gives CDR1 MNHNS, CDR2 SASEGT. The CDR3 has 15 amino acids. Only the protein sequence is given. The CDR3 sequence: CASSERLSGSGELFF.